The entry below gives a single T cell receptor (beta chain) sequence along with its context. Original methodology: Reference gene primer amplification gave estimated nucleated cell counts. Assay: immunoSEQ multiplex PCR; the TCRdb copy retains only in-frame clones and omits some. V and J calls and clone size are copied from that table; D and trimming were computed from the DNA. The table records 230,000 or so clones, more than 70% of them present only once. This specimen comes from a study of blood T cell repertoires in COVID-19. The wider study: Spain, Italy and the United States supplied samples that represented acute and convalescent COVID-19. The cDNA or gDNA used as material had been derived from T cells, B-cell-depleted T cells, or PBMCs.

This CDR3 is 13 amino acids long. The V end was cut by 6 bases, the J end by 4 bases, with 11 bases between. Germline loops: CDR1 MNHEY, CDR2 SMNVEV (reference sequence). The chain recombines TRBV27 with TRBJ2-3, with D perhaps TRBD2 (5 bases). The sequenced sample consisted of peripheral blood. This TCR was recovered from a man aged 35 to 55 with active or convalescent COVID-19. The CDR3 region is CASRGLEADTQYF. CDR3 nucleotide sequence: TGTGCCAGCAGGGGTTTGGAGGCAGATACGCAGTATTTT.